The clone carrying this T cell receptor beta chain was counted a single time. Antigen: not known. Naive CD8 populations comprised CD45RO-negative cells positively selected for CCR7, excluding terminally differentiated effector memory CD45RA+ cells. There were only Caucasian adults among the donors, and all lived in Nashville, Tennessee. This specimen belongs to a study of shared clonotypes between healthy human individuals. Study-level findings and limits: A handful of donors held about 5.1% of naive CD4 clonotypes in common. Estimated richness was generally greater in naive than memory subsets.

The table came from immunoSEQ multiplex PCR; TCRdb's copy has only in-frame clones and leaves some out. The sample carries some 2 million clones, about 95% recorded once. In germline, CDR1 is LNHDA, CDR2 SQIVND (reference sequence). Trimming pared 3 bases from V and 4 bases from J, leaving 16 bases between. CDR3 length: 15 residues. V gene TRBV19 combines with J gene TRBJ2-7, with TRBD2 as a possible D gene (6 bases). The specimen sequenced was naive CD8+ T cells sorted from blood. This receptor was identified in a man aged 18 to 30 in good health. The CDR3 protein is CASSMELAEPYEQYF. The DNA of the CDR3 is TGTGCCAGTAGTATGGAGTTAGCGGAGCCTTACGAGCAGTACTTC.